This TCR beta chain was identified during a study of T-cell reconstitution after alpha-beta-depleted transplantation in children. The V gene lost 0 bases and the J gene lost 5 bases, with 11 bases spanning the gap. The CDR3 covers 15 residues. Germline V CDR1 and CDR2: LNHNV, YYDKDF (reference sequence). On this clonotype: The antigen remains unidentified.

Study conclusions and caveats: Recipient T cells and thymic progenitors that survived were the source of the high TCRbeta diversity seen at day 60 in some patients. Reportedly, alpha-beta T cells present about two months post-transplant originated from several hundred expanded clones of graft origin. After one year, T-cell counts and TCRbeta diversity mostly came from new T cells.

Unique molecular identifiers were incorporated during preparation of the TCRbeta library. TCRdb fed the PCR reads into MiXCR, producing one record per CDR3 protein. The sample carries more than 100,000 distinct CDR3 sequences, 23% recorded once. Material: PBMCs, mostly from graft donor cells, obtained 180 days after TCRalphabeta/CD19-depleted stem cell transplant. This chain uses TRBV15 with TRBJ2-1; TRBD1 might be the D (5 bases). The sequence was collected from a male patient aged 2 to 9 who had a stem cell transplant for chronic granulomatous disease, so the T cells may come from the graft donor. CDR3 loop: CATSRDSEGDNEQFF. CDR3 DNA: TGTGCCACCAGCAGAGACTCTGAAGGGGACAATGAGCAGTTCTTC.